This T cell receptor (beta chain) was sequenced for a study of CD4+ T cells in melanoma. Only one count was recorded for this clone. Assay used: immunoSEQ multiplex PCR; TCRdb lists only in-frame clones, some missing. The data hold roughly 54,000 clones, with nearly 90% observed a single time. Germline CDR1 and CDR2: SGHRS and YFSETQ. CDR3 size: 15 residues. V lost 0 bases to trimming and J lost 5 bases; unmatched junction nucleotides: 4. V gene TRBV5-1 combines with J gene TRBJ2-1, with TRBD2 matching 8 bases. This sequence was found in a human donor with melanoma. The specimen sequenced was peripheral blood. CDR3 coding DNA: TGCGCCAGCAGCTTGGTGCCGCGGGGGGACAATGAGCAGTTCTTC. Its protein is CASSLVPRGDNEQFF.